This T cell receptor (beta chain) was identified during a study of blood T cells in healthy people across ages. Study outcomes and limitations: With unsorted PBMCs, a conclusive comparison of naive versus antigen-experienced cells was not possible. Correlation between TCR beta diversity and naive T cell percentage was strong. Long-lived donors had more naive CD4+ cells and higher diversity than aged donors.

Note on this clonotype: Its antigen is still unknown.

The CDR3 extends over 15 amino acids. V lost 5 bases and J lost 8; bases outside the gene matches: 13. Germline V gene sequence: CDR1 MNHNY, CDR2 SVGAGI (reference sequence). The authors extracted at least 6 micrograms of total RNA per sample. A second PCR, run for roughly 7 to 12 cycles, used a sample-barcoded 5' primer plus a J-beta primer mix. Using its own MiXCR run on the 5' RACE reads, TCRdb lists one record per CDR3 protein. The table has 750,000 to 950,000 distinct CDR3 sequences, approximately 24% seen once. The sample was also reused in another study, on T cells of mothers and their children.

The sequence was obtained from a boy aged 5-17 years in good health. The chain couples TRBV6-6 to TRBJ1-2; 8 bases match TRBD1. The sample was blood. The CDR3 loop reads CASSKRQGSVEGYTF. The CDR3 nucleotides are TGTGCCAGCAGTAAAAGACAGGGGAGCGTTGAGGGCTACACCTTC.